Listed here are 10 T cell receptor beta chains from one sample, sequenced in a study of CD8+ T cells in alopecia areata. Sequencing relied on a cDNA template that was reverse transcribed from extracted RNA. Only in-frame clones appear in the TCRdb table, and some are missing; sequencing was by immunoSEQ multiplex PCR. This sample has about 140,000 clones, with 82% found just once. Treatment given: oral pan-JAK inhibitor, 5-10 mg twice daily. The source was CD8+ T cells sorted from blood, collected at week 4, from a patient treated with tofacitinib. These receptors were taken from a human donor with alopecia areata.

This clone came up a few times. The chain combines TRBV29-1 with TRBJ2-3; D may be TRBD1 or TRBD2 (5 bases each). The germline CDR1 and CDR2 sequences are SQVTM and ANQGSEA. The germline V and J ends were trimmed by 0 bases and 4 bases, with 11 bases remaining between them. The CDR3 runs to 14 residues. The CDR3 protein is CSVEDERGADTQYF. CDR3 nucleotide sequence: TGCAGCGTTGAAGATGAGAGAGGGGCAGATACGCAGTATTTT.

This sequence joins TRBV10-2 and TRBJ2-1; a weak D match, TRBD2 (7 bases). The ends were cut back, 7 bases at V and 0 bases at J, with 13 bases in the middle. Germline CDR1 and CDR2: WSHSY and SAAADI. CDR3 size: 15 residues. CDR3 bases: TGCGCCAGCATCGAAGGGGGGGCCTCCTACAATGAGCAGTTCTTC. It yields the protein CASIEGGASYNEQFF.

This chain joins TRBV4-1 and TRBJ2-3; D is possibly TRBD2 (6 bases). The CDR3 is 13 amino acids. Deletions cut 4 bases from V and 3 bases from J, with 8 bases between. Germline CDR1 is MGHRA and CDR2 is YSYEKL. In DNA, the CDR3 is TGCGCCAGCAGCCCAGGGACTACAGATACGCAGTATTTT. It encodes CASSPGTTDTQYF.

This clone occurred once. The chain employs TRBV29-1 and TRBJ1-1, with 12 bases aligning to TRBD1. The junction had 13 bases not matched to a gene; V was cut back by 4 bases and J by 10 bases. The CDR3 has 15 amino acids. Germline CDR1 SQVTM, CDR2 ANQGSEA. CDR3 nucleotides: TGCAGCGTTGCGGGACAGGGGGCGACGAGGCTCCGAGCTTTCTTT. It specifies CSVAGQGATRLRAFF.

The rearrangement joins TRBV4-1 to TRBJ2-7; unclear D gene. Trimming pared 2 bases from V and 4 bases from J, leaving 9 bases between. Germline V gives CDR1 MGHRA, CDR2 YSYEKL. The CDR3 length is 13 residues. Here the CDR3 reads CASSQNPGYEQYF. DNA for the CDR3: TGCGCCAGCAGCCAAAACCCCGGGTACGAGCAGTACTTC.

The chain couples TRBV30 to TRBJ2-3; D is possibly TRBD1 or TRBD2 (6 bases each). Germline values: CDR1 GTSNPN, CDR2 SVGIG (reference sequence). This CDR3 is built from 14 residues. Deletions cut 0 bases from V and 6 bases from J, with 13 bases between. The CDR3 spells CAWSVGGRHDTQYF. The CDR3 DNA reads TGTGCCTGGAGTGTGGGGGGCCGCCACGATACGCAGTATTTT.

CDR3 amino acids: CASSVEESRGETQYF. The DNA for the CDR3 is TGTGCCAGCAGCGTAGAGGAATCGCGGGGAGAGACCCAGTACTTC. The chain recombines TRBV9 with TRBJ2-5; possible D gene TRBD2, 6 bases. Germline CDR1 is SGDLS and CDR2 is YYNGEE. Trimming took 0 bases from V and 4 from J, leaving 13 bases between them. The CDR3 runs 15 residues.

The chain combines TRBV7-9 with TRBJ1-1, with TRBD1 as a possible D gene (6 bases). V gave up 7 bases and J gave up 0 bases, with 15 bases separating them. This CDR3 is 15 amino acids long. The germline CDR1 and CDR2 sequences are SEHNR and FQNEAQ (reference sequence). The CDR3: CASTSVTGMNTEAFF. CDR3 sequence (DNA): TGTGCCAGCACCTCTGTGACAGGTATGAACACTGAAGCTTTCTTT.

The rearrangement links TRBV7-9 to TRBJ2-5, with a weak D call TRBD2 (6 bases). There are 13 residues in the CDR3. With 5 bases removed from V and 4 bases from J, the gap between germline ends came to 11 bases. CDR1 is SEHNR and CDR2 is FQNEAQ in the germline V gene (reference sequence). The CDR3, as DNA: TGTGCCAGCAGCCCTCAGGGAGGAGAGACCCAGTACTTC. This gives the protein CASSPQGGETQYF.

The rearrangement joins TRBV4-1 to TRBJ2-3, with 12 bases fitting TRBD2. V lost 5 bases and J lost 4; bases outside the gene matches: 13. The germline V gene encodes CDR1 MGHRA and CDR2 YSYEKL. The CDR3 sequence is 18 residues long. This CDR3 is CASSYGTSGGYEADTQYF. Written as DNA, the CDR3 is TGCGCCAGCAGCTATGGTACTAGCGGGGGGTATGAAGCAGATACGCAGTATTTT.